This T cell receptor beta chain is drawn from a study of lymphopenia after photon versus proton radiotherapy. General study findings and limits: A bigger post-nadir fall in TCR diversity correlated inversely with survival time in deceased patients. Under photons, naive T cells and diversity fell while effector/memory populations rose.

To note about this clone: Its target is not known.

The CDR3 totals 15 residues. V gave up 0 bases and J gave up 1 base, with 10 bases separating them. Germline V CDR1 and CDR2: SGHRS, YFSETQ. TCRdb keeps only in-frame clones here, not all; method: immunoSEQ multiplex PCR. The sample consists of 150,000 or so clones, approximately 91% of them appearing once. This receptor was obtained from a man aged 50 to 60 with gastric cancer. This chain links TRBV5-1 with TRBJ2-5; D is uncertain. The starting material was peripheral blood, obtained from a patient treated with photon-based radiotherapy. The CDR3 DNA reads as TGCGCCAGCAGCTTGGTAGTACCAACCCAAGAGACCCAGTACTTC. Amino acids: CASSLVVPTQETQYF.